This paragraph covers one T cell receptor beta chain sequence. Its specific antigen is unknown. The cohort comprised fewer than 700 healthy bone marrow donors. At the time of sampling, all cohort members were nominally healthy, though unrecorded immune exposures were likely present. The donor was CMV seronegative and belonged to the group of under 400 seronegative cohort members. Each donor provided a peripheral blood sample, and peripheral blood mononuclear cells were used for TCR beta sequencing. Genomic DNA was extracted from the blood cell samples with the Qiagen DNeasy Blood Extraction Kit. This sample stems from a study of cytomegalovirus exposure and HLA in healthy donors (dated by TCRdb to about 2017). Background on the whole study: An earlier analysis of 587 of the donors reported roughly 300 Gb of sequence data and around 120 million unique TCR beta sequences from some 180 million T cells. Approximately 300 gigabases of sequencing data and around 80 million unique TCR sequences made up an early release that covered over 550 HLA-typed donors. The genetic ancestry cluster associated with self-reported Caucasian donors included about 84% of the 350 to 500 genotyped donors. The aim of the study was to test whether cataloging public T cell receptors could identify signatures of past pathogen exposure. The study used immunosequencing to profile the T cell repertoires of approximately 640 subjects and linked those repertoires to cytomegalovirus serostatus. Along with the roughly 670-subject first cohort, a separate validation cohort of over 90 different subjects was used. The study combined high-throughput TCR immunosequencing, statistical association of individual TCRs with disease status, and machine learning to predict cytomegalovirus infection status. In a later analysis, previously published TCR beta repertoires from hundreds of donors were re-analyzed and high-resolution HLA genotyping was added so that TCR occurrence patterns could be studied. Rather than drawing on any new phenotypic data, the later analysis identified candidate immune exposures from TCR beta sequences and the way those sequences occurred across donors. In an earlier analysis of roughly 600 of the donors, high-throughput TCR beta sequencing was used to judge whether each TCR beta V gene segment behaved as functional or pseudogenic. Donor age, sex, ethnicity and CMV serostatus were compiled alongside the repertoire data. Genome-wide SNP genotypes for about three fifths of the roughly 670 donors were used in a later genetic analysis, which treated that subset as a discovery cohort. All discovery cohort repertoires had been generated on a single sequencing platform. Both class I and class II loci were covered by HLA typing, at four-digit resolution. The number of donors typed differed by locus, with about 629-640 for A, B, C, DRB1 and DQB1, 522 for DQA1, 600 to 610 for DPA1, and about 450 for DPB1. Roughly 5 DR-DQ haplotypes were handled as single units for association and clustering, since linkage in the cohort was strong. Among some 410 genotyped donors of the cohort, an average of 235,054 unique TCR beta nucleotide sequences were sequenced per donor, roughly 20% of them non-productive. Study-wide conclusions, independent of this receptor: A later analysis found that HLA-associated TCR beta chains were more clonally expanded and had lower generation probabilities than equally common non-associated chains. The authors suggested that the approach could potentially be generalized to other disease states and immunological phenotypes. A later analysis reported that several top co-occurrence clusters appeared linked to parvovirus B19, influenza, CMV and Epstein-Barr virus. Specific HLA alleles were associated with 18,000 or so TCR beta sequences at a false discovery rate of 0.05 in a later analysis. The study listed 150 to 200 TCR beta chains as associated with cytomegalovirus. Sequencing depth was assumed to be roughly uniform across donors in the presence/absence analyses, though that assumption may not hold. Assigning TCR associations to individual alleles was difficult when HLA alleles, especially DR and DQ, strongly co-occurred. The classifier was reported to diagnose cytomegalovirus status with high specificity and sensitivity in both the original cohort and the validation cohort. Linkage disequilibrium might explain the correlated functional status among segregating V segments, but an unknown experimental factor could not be excluded. A later genetic analysis associated a missense DCLRE1C variant with V-gene and J-gene trimming of TCR beta chains, and an independent cohort replicated the association. According to a later genetic analysis, donors in an Asian-associated ancestry cluster had fewer N-insertions in productive TCRs than the roughly 700-donor mean. Most CMV-associated TCR beta chains appeared to be HLA-restricted in a later analysis, and the HLA associations seemed to be driven largely by CMV exposure. Some IMGT-functional V segments, including TRBV6-2 and TRBV6-3, could not be told apart with the 87-base-pair reads, so those segments were excluded. A cluster of highly shared sequence variants was judged likely to represent a technical artifact of the sequencing pipeline. For the cohort, immune exposure information was limited to CMV serostatus. While some public TCRs were present in many individuals, most TCR sequences turned up only very rarely across donors. A further reported finding was that TCR beta sequences accurately predicted the HLA-A and HLA-B alleles for most subjects in the first cohort. In this cohort, only TCR beta chains were sequenced, and detectable features were limited by the absence of alpha or paired-chain data. In a later analysis, TCR association rates were found to vary across HLA loci, with the most associated TCRs seen for DRB1 alleles and the fewest for HLA-C alleles. The earlier analysis of approximately 590 of the donors excluded roughly 17 rarely observed V segments, including chromosome 9 orphons, because counts were too low. In an earlier analysis of approximately 590 of the donors, most TCR beta V segments were observed in productive rearrangements about 90% or about 30% of the time, broadly matching IMGT annotations. A few of the identified cytomegalovirus-associated TCR beta chains were confirmed in vitro to be specific for cytomegalovirus antigens. HLA typing was unavailable for some donors at each locus, so association tests used only the typed subset.

The CDR3 measures 14 amino acids from cysteine to phenylalanine. Just the 42-base CDR3 DNA is kept, in frame starting at base 1. Based on the germline V gene, the CDR1 and CDR2 sequences are LGHNA and YSLEER. The V end gives up 4 bases and the J end 4 bases, leaving 2 bases in the junction not matched to a gene. The method was the immunoSEQ multiplex PCR assay. The multiplex PCR relied on a mix of 60 forward primers for TCR Vbeta segments and 13 reverse primers for TCR Jbeta segments. The CDR3 region of rearranged TCR beta genes was amplified from genomic DNA by a multiplex PCR assay. The amplified TCR beta libraries were sequenced on the Illumina HiSeq System as 87-base-pair reads. The paper's processing steps were these. A later analysis tallied approximately 87 million unique TCR beta chains across the 666 repertoires, and approximately 9.9 million of those chains were shared by two or more donors. Raw reads were error-corrected and collapsed into unique sequences by a nearest-neighbor algorithm in which closely related sequences were merged to remove PCR and sequencing errors. V, D and J gene segments were assigned by aligning CDR3 sequences to IMGT reference sequences. For a sequence to be retained, a match of at least six nucleotides to both a V gene segment and a J gene segment was required. A rearrangement counted as productive if the CDR3 had no stop codons and remained in frame with V and J, and every other rearrangement counted as non-productive. CDR3 was defined according to IMGT convention as the region running from the second conserved V-encoded cysteine to the conserved J-encoded phenylalanine. The earlier analysis of about 610 of the donors excluded any sequence lacking an unambiguous match to a single V gene segment. In an earlier analysis of around 600 of the donors, V segments were called functional above 56.7% productive rearrangements and were called segregating when the between-donor standard deviation exceeded 5%. A statistical classification framework was developed to diagnose cytomegalovirus status using the catalog of TCR beta chain sequences. In a later analysis, V and J genes were assigned by comparing TCR nucleotide sequences against IMGT/GENE-DB human TR gene sequences. In a later analysis, CDR3 sequences and most-parsimonious VDJ recombination scenarios were assigned using the TCRdist pipeline. In a later analysis, each TCR beta chain was defined by its CDR3 amino acid sequence together with its V-gene family, and reads lacking a unique V-gene family were excluded. In a later analysis, around 650 highly shared, low-generation-probability nucleotide sequences were removed to address suspected cross-contamination and a sequencing artifact. In a later analysis, a clonal expansion index was calculated for each public chain from normalized within-repertoire ranks of inferred template counts. A later analysis computed generation probabilities with a VDJ recombination model fitted to out-of-frame rearrangements, and checked the results against IGoR. In a later analysis, TCR-TCR, TCR-HLA and TCR-CMV co-occurrence was scored with hypergeometric tests, and a repertoire-size bias correction was applied to TCR pairs. To estimate false discovery rates, a later analysis permuted the HLA or CMV assignments 20 times. In a later analysis, co-occurring TCRs were grouped using DBSCAN, with TCRdist sequence similarity added in when clustering inside HLA-allele-positive subsets. For co-occurrence clustering, repertoires with fewer than 30,000 or more than 120,000 public chains were excluded, along with 4 to 6 repertoires with anomalous nucleotide sharing. Drawn from immuneACCESS, this table holds only the in-frame rearrangements with V and J called that TCRdb kept. Clones are partly lost; checked studies trace under half to an unresolved V gene and leave the rest unexplained. V, J and clone size are those of that table, while D and trimming were read from the DNA. The record for this sample contains roughly 200,000 clones. Of the sample, about 6.8% falls within the top ten clones.

Recombination joined TRBV4-3 with TRBJ1-2; TRBD1 matches 11 bases in the middle. The specimen sequenced was PBMCs. This TCR derives from a man aged 30 to 45 in good health and CMV-seronegative. The DNA reads as follows: TGCGCCAGCAGCCCAGGGACAGGGGGCTATGGCTACACCTTC. Its translation reads: CASSPGTGGYGYTF.